The next 26 T cell receptor beta chains were all read from a single sample in a study of T cell responses to AZD1222 COVID-19 vaccine. This table comes from immunoSEQ multiplex PCR, and its TCRdb copy is limited to in-frame clones, with some not included. The sample contains 55,000 to 80,000 clones, around 89% of which appear only once. The sequencing here drew on peripheral blood, taken 28 days after the second AZD1222 dose. These receptors all stem from an adult who received the AZD1222 COVID-19 vaccine.

V and J are TRBV18 and TRBJ1-2; a weak D match, TRBD1 (5 bases). Trimming removed 2 bases from V and 3 bases from J, with 10 bases in between. CDR1 KGHSH and CDR2 LQKENI come from the germline V gene. CDR3 length: 14 residues. CDR3 sequence (DNA): TGTGCCAGCTCACCATCCAGGGACTACTATGGCTACACCTTC. Protein sequence: CASSPSRDYYGYTF.

The chain joins TRBV28 to TRBJ1-1; TRBD1 matches at 10 bases. V dropped 5 bases and J dropped 4; count of bases not matched to a gene: 4. This CDR3 region has 14 residues. Germline CDR1 MDHEN, CDR2 SYDVKM. CDR3 nucleotide sequence: TGTGCCAGCAGTAAGGACAGGGGGGTCACTGAAGCTTTCTTT. The encoded protein is CASSKDRGVTEAFF.

The J gene is TRBJ1-3, the V gene TRBV7-6, with a weak D call TRBD1 (5 bases). Per germline, CDR1 SGHVS and CDR2 FNYEAQ. V lost 7 bases to trimming and J lost 0 bases, with 7 bases between them. This CDR3 region has 13 residues. The CDR3 spells CASTQGSGNTIYF. The CDR3 bases are TGTGCCAGCACCCAGGGCTCTGGAAACACCATATATTTT.

The rearrangement links TRBV13 to TRBJ1-2; D is unclear. Trimming left V 0 bases short and J 4 bases short, with 3 bases between. The CDR3 has 12 residues. Germline assignment: CDR1 PRHDT and CDR2 FYEKMQ (reference sequence). The CDR3 protein is CASSLGTYGYTF. The CDR3 DNA is TGTGCCAGCAGCTTAGGCACCTATGGCTACACCTTC.

The chain couples TRBV3-1 (or the pseudogene TRBV3-2) to TRBJ2-7; 8 bases are shared with TRBD2. This CDR3 is built from 16 residues. The V gene end was trimmed by 3 bases and the J gene end by 6 bases; junction bases not matched to a gene: 13. Germline V gene data show CDR1 as LGHDT and CDR2 as YNNKEL (reference sequence). The CDR3 region is CASSQTRGTRGREQYF. The CDR3 DNA reads TGTGCCAGCAGCCAGACCCGAGGGACTAGGGGCCGCGAGCAGTACTTC.

The V gene is TRBV11-2, the J gene TRBJ1-2; 7 bases agree with TRBD1. This CDR3 comprises 12 residues. The V gene's germline CDR1 is SGHAT and CDR2 FQNNGV. J gave up 8 bases and V 4 bases, and 4 bases lay outside the gene matches. CDR3 sequence: CASSSSGGGYTF. CDR3 bases: TGTGCCAGCAGCTCCTCAGGGGGAGGCTACACCTTC. The whole variable domain, remainder taken from reference TRBV11-2 and TRBJ1-2, is EAGVAQSPRYKIIEKRQSVAFWCNPISGHATLYWYQQILGQGPKLLIQFQNNGVVDDSQLPKDRFSAERLKGVDSTLKIQPAKLEDSAVYLCASSSSGGGYTFGSGTRLTVV.

This clone was seen only once. CDR3 nucleotide sequence: TGTGCCAGCAGCGTCGGGACAGGGGGGGGAGATACGCAGTATTTT. This gives the protein CASSVGTGGGDTQYF. The chain uses TRBV9 and TRBJ2-3; 11 nucleotides match TRBD1. V lost 2 bases and J lost 5; bases outside the gene matches: 4. The CDR3 runs 15 residues. Germline V CDR1 and CDR2: SGDLS, YYNGEE.

The chain combines TRBV2 with TRBJ1-5, with 9 bases lining up with TRBD1. The trim removed 7 bases at V and 5 bases at J, leaving 9 bases unmatched. Germline lookup yields CDR1 SNHLY and CDR2 FYNNEI. The CDR3 runs 15 residues. The CDR3 bases are TGTGCCAGCAATACCGACAGGGGGTATGATCAGCCCCAGCATTTT. It translates to CASNTDRGYDQPQHF.

The chain employs TRBV6-5 and TRBJ2-7, with D possibly matching TRBD1 (7 bases). V lost 7 bases, J lost 3 bases, and 16 bases lay in between. Germline V gives CDR1 MNHEY, CDR2 SVGAGI. The CDR3 length is 14 residues. This CDR3 reads CASTQGGGFYEQYF. In nucleotides, the CDR3 is TGTGCCAGCACCCAGGGGGGAGGCTTCTACGAGCAGTACTTC.

The chain is built from TRBV6-2 or TRBV6-3 and TRBJ2-7, with a weak D call TRBD2 (6 bases). V gave up 5 bases and J gave up 2 bases, with 10 bases separating them. Germline-derived CDR1 and CDR2 are MNHEY and SVGEGT. The CDR3 consists of 13 residues. The CDR3 coding sequence is TGTGCCAGCAGTACCGGGGGTACCTACGAGCAGTACTTC. This sequence encodes CASSTGGTYEQYF.

This clone was seen a handful of times. V and J are TRBV7-8 and TRBJ1-2, with a weak D call TRBD1 (5 bases). Germline V CDR1 and CDR2: SGHVS, FQNEAQ. The germline V and J ends were trimmed by 0 bases and 8 bases, with 16 bases remaining between them. The CDR3 loop spans 15 amino acids. CDR3 protein: CASSLALEGSEGYTF. The CDR3 coding sequence is TGTGCCAGCAGCTTAGCCCTGGAGGGGTCTGAGGGCTACACCTTC.

The chain carries TRBV5-1 and TRBJ2-1, with 11 bases matching TRBD2. Per the germline V gene, CDR1 is SGHRS and CDR2 is YFSETQ. V dropped 0 bases and J dropped 7; count of bases not matched to a gene: 3. The CDR3 totals 15 residues. CDR3 sequence reads: CASSLGLAGRNEQFF. The CDR3 DNA reads TGCGCCAGCAGCTTGGGACTAGCGGGACGTAATGAGCAGTTCTTC.

The chain has TRBV19 and TRBJ1-5; no clear D. Trimming took off 4 bases at V and 0 bases at J, with 13 bases between the two ends. The CDR3 length is 16 residues. The germline V gene has CDR1 LNHDA and CDR2 SQIVND (reference sequence). In DNA, the CDR3 is TGTGCCAGTAGTACCCGGCCACGTTATAGCAATCAGCCCCAGCATTTT. Translated, it gives CASSTRPRYSNQPQHF.

The V gene is TRBV18, the J gene TRBJ1-5; 9 bases are shared with TRBD1. In germline, CDR1 is KGHSH, CDR2 LQKENI. The CDR3 consists of 14 residues. Trimming removed 3 bases from V and 6 bases from J; junction bases left unmatched: 3. CDR3: CASSPGQGSQPQHF. The CDR3 DNA reads as TGTGCCAGCTCACCGGGACAGGGTAGTCAGCCCCAGCATTTT.

The chain recombines TRBV12-3 or TRBV12-4 with TRBJ1-1; the D gene is possibly TRBD1 (5 bases). Trimming stripped 3 bases from V and 9 bases from J, with 14 bases between. The CDR3 length is 13 residues. CDR3 sequence (DNA): TGTGCCAGCAGTTTGTCGGGACCCGATCAAGCTTTCTTT. Translated: CASSLSGPDQAFF.

This chain's CDR3 is CASSPILAGAAGYEQYF. In DNA, the CDR3 is TGTGCCAGCAGCCCTATCCTAGCGGGAGCGGCGGGGTACGAGCAGTACTTC. The gene calls are TRBV4-2 and TRBJ2-7, with 10 bases fitting TRBD2. CDR3 size: 17 residues. V gave up 4 bases and J gave up 4 bases; unmatched junction bases: 13. Germline values: CDR1 LGHNA, CDR2 YNFKEQ.

The chain links TRBV10-1 to TRBJ1-4, with D possibly being TRBD1 (5 bases). Germline V gene lookup returns CDR1 WNHNN and CDR2 SYGVQD (reference sequence). The CDR3 consists of 17 residues. The germline V and J ends were trimmed by 3 bases and 4 bases, with 18 bases remaining between them. The CDR3 protein is CASSEADRGVNNEKLFF. CDR3 DNA sequence: TGCGCCAGCAGTGAAGCCGACCGGGGGGTAAATAATGAAAAACTGTTTTTT.

This chain links TRBV5-1 with TRBJ2-2; D not resolved. CDR3 length equals 13 residues. Germline CDR1 reads SGHRS; CDR2 reads YFSETQ. Trimming removed 4 bases from V and 6 bases from J, with 10 bases in between. This CDR3 is CASSLSPAGELFF. The CDR3 bases are TGCGCCAGCAGCCTCTCCCCGGCCGGGGAGCTGTTTTTT.

CDR3 sequence (DNA): TGTGCCAGCAGTTCCCATAGGGTCACTGCCTACGAGCAGTACTTC. Encoded protein: CASSSHRVTAYEQYF. The V call is TRBV6-4, the J call TRBJ2-7; no reliable D call. V was shortened by 5 bases and J by 2 bases, with 16 bases between the two germline ends. Germline assignment: CDR1 MRHNA and CDR2 SNTAGT. The CDR3 totals 15 residues.

The V and J genes are TRBV7-2 and TRBJ2-7; D is possibly TRBD2 (5 bases). Germline V CDR1 and CDR2: SGHTA, FQGNSA. The V end was cut by 4 bases, the J end by 1 base, with 11 bases between. This CDR3 has 14 residues. The CDR3 sequence: CASSYREGSYEQYF. In nucleotides, the CDR3 is TGTGCCAGCAGCTACCGGGAAGGATCCTACGAGCAGTACTTC.

This clone was detected a few times. The rearrangement uses TRBV30 and TRBJ1-1; no firm D call. Germline assignment: CDR1 GTSNPN and CDR2 SVGIG (reference sequence). This CDR3 region has 13 residues. The germline V and J ends were trimmed by 4 bases and 2 bases, with 11 bases remaining between them. CDR3 protein: CAWTKTSNTEAFF. CDR3 in DNA: TGTGCCTGGACAAAGACGTCTAACACTGAAGCTTTCTTT.

The chain recombines TRBV11-2 with TRBJ2-7, with 12 nucleotides matching TRBD2. Germline CDR1 is SGHAT and CDR2 is FQNNGV. J lost 3 bases, V lost 5 bases, and 5 bases had no gene match. This CDR3 contains 15 residues. The CDR3 region is CASSLLAGGLYEQYF. DNA of the CDR3: TGTGCCAGCAGCCTCCTAGCGGGAGGGCTCTACGAGCAGTACTTC.

The count of this clone is one. CDR3 sequence: CASSSPGLQVYGYTF. CDR3 sequence (DNA): TGTGCCAGCAGTTCCCCAGGGCTTCAGGTCTATGGCTACACCTTC. V usage is TRBV6-5 and J usage is TRBJ1-2; weak D call: TRBD1 (5 bases). This CDR3 has 15 amino acids. The germline V and J ends were trimmed by 4 bases and 4 bases, with 16 bases remaining between them. The germline V gene encodes CDR1 MNHEY and CDR2 SVGAGI.

In its sample, this clone was seen once. The chain combines TRBV9 with TRBJ1-2; D is undetermined. This CDR3 has 14 amino acids. Per germline, CDR1 SGDLS and CDR2 YYNGEE. V was pared by 0 bases and J by 4 bases, with 10 bases between. Here the CDR3 reads CASSVELGGYGYTF. Written as DNA, the CDR3 is TGTGCCAGCAGCGTAGAGTTGGGTGGCTATGGCTACACCTTC.

The CDR3, as DNA: TGCAGCGTTTCGGTTCCCAGGGGGTCCTACAATGAGCAGTTCTTC. Protein product: CSVSVPRGSYNEQFF. The genes are TRBV29-1 and TRBJ2-1, with 7 bases matching TRBD1. The CDR3 extends over 15 amino acids. The V gene's germline CDR1 is SQVTM and CDR2 ANQGSEA. J gave up 1 base and V 5 bases, and 8 bases lay outside the gene matches.

J is TRBJ1-5 and V is TRBV3-1 (or the pseudogene TRBV3-2); 9 nucleotides align to TRBD1. The junction had 7 bases not matched to a gene; V was cut back by 4 bases and J by 3 bases. Germline CDR1 and CDR2: LGHDT and YNNKEL (reference sequence). CDR3 length equals 16 residues. CDR3 in amino acids: CASSPADRGNNQPQHF. The CDR3 DNA sequence: TGTGCCAGCAGCCCAGCGGACAGGGGAAACAATCAGCCCCAGCATTTT.